The 23 T cell receptor beta chains in this list originate from one sample, sequenced in a study of blood T cell repertoires in COVID-19. TCRdb's copy holds only in-frame clones and misses some; the assay was immunoSEQ multiplex PCR. This table holds around 340,000 clones, around four fifths found once. Sequences were obtained from peripheral blood. Every receptor here comes from a man aged 25 to 45 with active or convalescent COVID-19.

The chain combines TRBV2 with TRBJ1-1, with a possible D match to TRBD1 (5 bases). Germline V lookup: CDR1 SNHLY, CDR2 FYNNEI. This CDR3 region has 16 residues. V lost 2 bases and J lost 1, with 14 bases in between. This CDR3 reads CASSELGGRANTEAFF. The CDR3 nucleotides read TGTGCCAGCAGTGAATTGGGGGGGAGGGCGAACACTGAAGCTTTCTTT.

This chain uses TRBV2 with TRBJ2-3; possible D gene TRBD2, 5 bases. The germline CDR1 and CDR2 sequences are SNHLY and FYNNEI. This CDR3 comprises 13 residues. Trimming took 7 bases from V and 5 from J, leaving 13 bases between them. CDR3 in DNA: TGTGCCAGCATGAGAGGGTATCAAGATACGCAGTATTTT. It is translated as CASMRGYQDTQYF.

V is TRBV7-9 and J is TRBJ1-2; D perhaps matches TRBD1 (6 bases). The CDR3 is 16 residues long. V was shortened by 4 bases and J by 1 base, with 16 bases between the two germline ends. Germline CDR1 reads SEHNR; CDR2 reads FQNEAQ (reference sequence). CDR3 nucleotides: TGTGCCAGCAGCTCCGAGGGGGGGGCACTTAACTATGGCTACACCTTC. Its protein is CASSSEGGALNYGYTF. The variable domain in full, completed from reference TRBV7-9 and TRBJ1-2, reads DTGVSQNPRHKITKRGQNVTFRCDPISEHNRLYWYRQTLGQGPEFLTYFQNEAQLEKSRLLSDRFSAERPKGSFSTLEIQRTEQGDSAMYLCASSSEGGALNYGYTFGSGTRLTVV.

The chain employs TRBV7-9 and TRBJ1-1; D uncertain. Germline V gene data show CDR1 as SEHNR and CDR2 as FQNEAQ (reference sequence). Trimming cost V 6 bases and J 5 bases, with 16 bases left between them. The CDR3 sequence is 14 residues long. The CDR3 DNA is TGTGCCAGCAGTTCGTTCCGGGATGAGACTGAAGCTTTCTTT. This codes for CASSSFRDETEAFF.

V is TRBV4-2 and J is TRBJ2-7, with D unclear. The CDR3 has 12 amino acids. Germline V gene sequence: CDR1 LGHNA, CDR2 YNFKEQ. Trimming pared 0 bases from V and 5 bases from J, leaving 5 bases between. The CDR3 DNA follows: TGTGCCAGCAGCCAAGATCTCGACGAGCAGTACTTC. It is translated as CASSQDLDEQYF.

The chain recombines TRBV7-9 with TRBJ2-1, with D perhaps TRBD2 (6 bases). Per germline, CDR1 SEHNR and CDR2 FQNEAQ (reference sequence). The CDR3 sequence is 15 residues long. The ends were cut back, 5 bases at V and 0 bases at J, with 11 bases in the middle. The CDR3 spells CASSRDSSSYNEQFF. As DNA, the CDR3 is TGTGCCAGCAGCCGGGACTCGAGCTCCTACAATGAGCAGTTCTTC. The complete variable domain, with remaining parts taken from reference TRBV7-9 and TRBJ2-1, reads DTGVSQNPRHKITKRGQNVTFRCDPISEHNRLYWYRQTLGQGPEFLTYFQNEAQLEKSRLLSDRFSAERPKGSFSTLEIQRTEQGDSAMYLCASSRDSSSYNEQFFGPGTRLTVL.

This clone was counted only a few times. The chain couples TRBV5-4 to TRBJ1-1; 9 nucleotides agree with TRBD1. Germline V lookup: CDR1 SGHNT, CDR2 YYREEE (reference sequence). The CDR3 is 17 residues long. V lost 4 bases to trimming and J lost 0 bases; unmatched junction nucleotides: 10. CDR3 sequence (DNA): TGTGCCAGCAGCCCCAAGGGGACAGGGAGGATGAACACTGAAGCTTTCTTT. Translation gives CASSPKGTGRMNTEAFF.

This chain joins TRBV9 and TRBJ2-5; 8 bases agree with TRBD2. CDR3 length equals 16 residues. After removal of 3 bases from V and 5 bases from J, the junction contained 12 bases not matched to a gene. Per germline, CDR1 SGDLS and CDR2 YYNGEE. The CDR3 DNA reads TGTGCCAGCAGCGACGGGACTAGAGGGGGGTCGGAGACCCAGTACTTC. It translates to CASSDGTRGGSETQYF.

The CDR3 loop reads CASTLTGPDEQYF. DNA of the CDR3: TGTGCCAGCACCCTGACAGGGCCGGACGAGCAGTACTTC. This chain links TRBV12-3 or TRBV12-4 with TRBJ2-7; TRBD1 matches at 7 bases. With V trimmed by 7 bases and J by 5 bases, 8 bases remained unmatched. This CDR3 spans 13 amino acids.

The chain uses TRBV28 and TRBJ1-1; no clear D. The CDR3 totals 15 residues. V dropped 6 bases and J dropped 0 bases, with 14 bases sitting between them. In germline, CDR1 is MDHEN, CDR2 SYDVKM. The CDR3 sequence is CASRGEGLLNTEAFF. DNA for the CDR3: TGTGCCAGCAGGGGCGAGGGCCTCCTGAACACTGAAGCTTTCTTT.

The V call is TRBV11-3, the J call TRBJ2-1; TRBD1 agrees at 7 bases. The CDR3 sequence is 14 residues long. V lost 3 bases and J lost 8; bases outside the gene matches: 7. The germline V gene encodes CDR1 SGHNT and CDR2 YENEEA. The CDR3 reads CASSLRQGNHEQFF. The CDR3 DNA follows: TGTGCCAGCAGCTTGAGACAGGGTAACCATGAGCAGTTCTTC. Supplemented by reference TRBV11-3 and TRBJ2-1, the full variable domain reads EAGVVQSPRYKIIEKKQPVAFWCNPISGHNTLYWYLQNLGQGPELLIRYENEEAVDDSQLPKDRFSAERLKGVDSTLKIQPAELGDSAVYLCASSLRQGNHEQFFGPGTRLTVL.

This chain links TRBV18 with TRBJ1-6; D call uncertain. Germline V gene lookup returns CDR1 KGHSH and CDR2 LQKENI. The CDR3 extends over 18 amino acids. The V and J ends lost 3 bases and 3 bases respectively, with 18 bases between them. CDR3 DNA sequence: TGTGCCAGCTCACCGCTTGAGGGAACAACCTACTATAATTCACCCCTCCACTTT. Protein product: CASSPLEGTTYYNSPLHF.

The chain carries TRBV9 and TRBJ2-2; 13 nucleotides align to TRBD2. Germline V gene data show CDR1 as SGDLS and CDR2 as YYNGEE. This CDR3 is 15 amino acids long. V trimming: 3 bases; J trimming: 13 bases; junction bases outside the gene matches: 9. The CDR3 sequence: CASSGLAGGRTGLFF. CDR3 DNA: TGTGCCAGCAGCGGACTAGCGGGGGGCCGGACAGGGCTGTTTTTT.

This chain links TRBV15 with TRBJ1-6; 8 bases are shared with TRBD1. Germline V gene sequence: CDR1 LNHNV, CDR2 YYDKDF (reference sequence). V lost 3 bases and J lost 6; bases outside the gene matches: 7. The CDR3 consists of 16 residues. The CDR3 is CATSRAPGQVNSPLHF. The CDR3, as DNA: TGTGCCACCAGCAGGGCTCCGGGACAGGTTAATTCACCCCTCCACTTT.

The chain uses TRBV6-5 and TRBJ1-4; D unclear. Germline V gives CDR1 MNHEY, CDR2 SVGAGI. CDR3 length: 14 amino acids. V lost 5 bases and J 3 bases, leaving 10 bases between the germline ends. CDR3 in amino acids: CASSRGGSNEKLFF. As DNA, the CDR3 is TGTGCCAGCAGTCGCGGAGGCTCTAATGAAAAACTGTTTTTT.

The gene calls are TRBV7-9 and TRBJ1-2, with D tentatively TRBD1 (6 bases). V lost 2 bases and J lost 0, with 22 bases in between. Per germline, CDR1 SEHNR and CDR2 FQNEAQ (reference sequence). The CDR3 runs to 19 residues. CDR3 sequence reads: CASSLLGDTAPDSNYGYTF. The CDR3 nucleotides are TGTGCCAGCAGCTTACTAGGGGACACCGCCCCGGACTCTAACTATGGCTACACCTTC.

Here the CDR3 DNA reads TGTGCCAGCAGTCGCCGACTAGCGTCCAATAAAGAGACCCAGTACTTC. Protein: CASSRRLASNKETQYF. V is TRBV5-4 and J is TRBJ2-5; TRBD2 agrees at 8 bases. The V gene end was trimmed by 5 bases and the J gene end by 3 bases; junction bases not matched to a gene: 12. Germline CDR1 SGHNT, CDR2 YYREEE (reference sequence). The CDR3 has 16 residues.

The V call is TRBV24-1, the J call TRBJ2-5, with a weak D call TRBD1 (6 bases). V lost 4 bases, J lost 4 bases, and 15 bases lay in between. CDR3 length: 15 residues. Germline V CDR1 and CDR2: KGHDR, SFDVKD. CDR3 protein: CATSEGITGSETQYF. CDR3 sequence (DNA): TGTGCCACCAGTGAGGGGATAACAGGGTCAGAGACCCAGTACTTC.

The chain is built from TRBV28 and TRBJ2-7, with a possible D match to TRBD2 (6 bases). Trimming cost V 3 bases and J 1 base, with 16 bases left between them. The germline gives CDR1 MDHEN, CDR2 SYDVKM. CDR3 size: 16 residues. In DNA, the CDR3 is TGTGCCAGCAGTTTTACCCTTGCGGGATTATCCTACGAGCAGTACTTC. It is translated as CASSFTLAGLSYEQYF.

V and J are TRBV6-5 and TRBJ2-7; weak D call: TRBD1 (5 bases). Trimming took off 6 bases at V and 1 base at J, with 13 bases between the two ends. Germline V gene data show CDR1 as MNHEY and CDR2 as SVGAGI. The CDR3 loop spans 14 amino acids. In DNA form, the CDR3 reads TGTGCCAGCAGAAGCCTCGACAGTTCCTACGAGCAGTACTTC. Protein product: CASRSLDSSYEQYF.

This clone was seen once. This rearrangement joins TRBV6-5 to TRBJ2-3; possible D gene TRBD1, 6 bases. CDR3 length equals 15 residues. The germline V gene has CDR1 MNHEY and CDR2 SVGAGI. Trimming cost V 6 bases and J 3 bases, with 16 bases left between them. The CDR3 is CASSPWGQETDTQYF. The CDR3 DNA is TGTGCCAGCAGCCCCTGGGGGCAGGAGACAGATACGCAGTATTTT.

This clone appeared a single time. The rearrangement uses TRBV15 and TRBJ1-3; possible D gene TRBD1, 5 bases. Trimming took 0 bases from V and 0 from J, leaving 9 bases between them. CDR1 and CDR2 from the germline V gene are LNHNV and YYDKDF (reference sequence). The CDR3 extends over 16 amino acids. CDR3 sequence (DNA): TGTGCCACCAGCAGAGACCAGGGCCCCTCTGGAAACACCATATATTTT. It translates to CATSRDQGPSGNTIYF.

J is TRBJ2-1 and V is TRBV5-1; tentative D call: TRBD2 (6 bases). The CDR3 has 14 residues. Trimming shortened V by 4 bases and J by 10 bases, and 18 bases separated the two germline ends. Germline-derived CDR1 and CDR2 are SGHRS and YFSETQ. This CDR3 is CASSEMREPMEQFF. CDR3 nucleotides: TGCGCCAGCAGCGAGATGCGGGAACCTATGGAGCAGTTCTTC. Full variable domain (outside the CDR3, taken from reference TRBV5-1 and TRBJ2-1): KAGVTQTPRYLIKTRGQQVTLSCSPISGHRSVSWYQQTPGQGLQFLFEYFSETQRNKGNFPGRFSGRQFSNSRSEMNVSTLELGDSALYLCASSEMREPMEQFFGPGTRLTVL.